Listed below are T cell receptor beta chains from one sample, sequenced in a study of CD8+ T cells in alopecia areata. Produced via immunoSEQ multiplex PCR; TCRdb's table is partial and in-frame only. The table lists 98,000 or so clones, 59% of them singletons. Material: CD8+ T cells sorted from blood. The source of these receptors is a human donor in good health. Both conserved end residues are part of each CDR3. D genes are given only for firm matches. Part of the rows lack a size; the others show once, few, many or a class for expanded clones.

v_call	clone_size	j_call	d_call	cdr3_nt	cdr3_aa
TRBV19	.	TRBJ2-6	.	TGTGCCAGTAATCCTGGGGCCAACGTCCTGACTTTC	CASNPGANVLTF
TRBV28	few	TRBJ2-7	.	TGTGCCAGCAGCCCCGGCAGGGAAACCCCCGAGCAGTACTTC	CASSPGRETPEQYF
TRBV29-1	.	TRBJ1-1	TRBD1	TGCAGCGTTGGTTCCATTCTGACAGGGAGGAACACTGAAGCTTTCTTT	CSVGSILTGRNTEAFF
TRBV18	few	TRBJ2-5	TRBD1	TGTGCCAGCTCACCGCGGGACAGGGTATGGAGAGAGACCCAGTACTTC	CASSPRDRVWRETQYF
TRBV23-1	.	TRBJ2-7	TRBD1	TGCGCCAGCAGTCGAATACGACAAGTCCCGGGACAGGTTGCTACCTACGAGCAGTACTTC	CASSRIRQVPGQVATYEQYF
TRBV5-6	.	TRBJ1-1	.	TGTGCCAGCAGCTTGGGGCCAGGTAACACTGAAGCTTTCTTT	CASSLGPGNTEAFF
TRBV5-6	few	TRBJ2-5	.	TGTGCCAGCAGCTTGGGAACAGGGAGAGAGGGGGAGACCCAGTACTTC	CASSLGTGREGETQYF
TRBV4-1	.	TRBJ2-1	TRBD2	TGCGCCAGCAGCCAAGGCGGGGGAACCTACAATGAGCAGTTCTTC	CASSQGGGTYNEQFF
TRBV7-2	few	TRBJ2-7	.	TGTGCCAGCAGCCCGAAACCGACGACGCCGAGCTCCTACGAGCAGTACTTC	CASSPKPTTPSSYEQYF
TRBV6-1	few	TRBJ1-5	.	TGTGCCAGCAGTGAACCCCCCCGGCGGAGCAATCAGCCCCAGCATTTT	CASSEPPRRSNQPQHF
TRBV25-1	.	TRBJ2-3	TRBD1	TGTGCCAGCAGTGAATGGGGACAGGGAGCAGATACGCAGTATTTT	CASSEWGQGADTQYF
TRBV9	.	TRBJ2-7	TRBD1	TGTGCCAGCAGCGTAGACAACAGGGGGTCCGAGCAGTACTTC	CASSVDNRGSEQYF
TRBV7-9	few	TRBJ1-1	.	TGTGCCAGCAGCTTGTTGTTCAGGTCCACTGAAGCTTTCTTT	CASSLLFRSTEAFF
TRBV6-1	many	TRBJ2-1	.	TGTGCCAGCAGTGTAGGATCCTACAATGAGCAGTTCTTC	CASSVGSYNEQFF
TRBV30	.	TRBJ2-5	TRBD1	TGTGCCTGGAGTAAGGGGGCGAACCAAGAGACCCAGTACTTC	CAWSKGANQETQYF
TRBV6-5	.	TRBJ1-1	.	TGTGCCAGCAGTTACTCGTTAGGGAACACTGAAGCTTTCTTT	CASSYSLGNTEAFF
TRBV13	.	TRBJ2-7	.	TGTGCCAGCAGCTTAGGGTCAAACGAGCAGTACTTC	CASSLGSNEQYF
TRBV4-3	.	TRBJ2-7	.	TGCGCCAGCAGCCCCCATCACCCCTACGAGCAGTACTTC	CASSPHHPYEQYF
TRBV15	.	TRBJ2-5	.	TGTGCCACCAGCAATGGGGAGCTTCAAGAGACCCAGTACTTC	CATSNGELQETQYF